Each of the 17 T cell receptor beta chains below was sequenced from the same sample in a study of beta chain features in type 1 diabetes. Broader study findings: The study found moderately but significantly shorter TCRB CDR3s in all four CD4+ subsets of Type 1 diabetes patients.

TCRB transcripts that were expressed got sequenced, as all of the isolated RNA had been reverse transcribed. This table comes from immunoSEQ multiplex PCR, and its TCRdb copy is limited to in-frame clones, with some not included. The sample lists some 140,000 clones, 9% occurring once. No antigens are known for them. Specimen: central memory CD4+ T cells from blood. Receptors originate from a young man with type 1 diabetes.

The chain employs TRBV5-4 and TRBJ2-7, with 10 bases fitting TRBD1. The length of the CDR3 is 15 residues. The ends lost 4 bases at V and 5 bases at J; junction bases unmatched: 9. Germline V gene sequence: CDR1 SGHNT, CDR2 YYREEE (reference sequence). CDR3 in amino acids: CASSGWDRGNDEQYF. The CDR3, as DNA: TGTGCCAGCAGCGGATGGGACAGGGGTAACGACGAGCAGTACTTC.

This chain links TRBV15 with TRBJ1-1; D might be TRBD1 (6 bases). Germline CDR1 and CDR2: LNHNV and YYDKDF (reference sequence). Trimming took off 1 base at V and 1 base at J, with 16 bases between the two ends. CDR3 size: 17 residues. As DNA, the CDR3 is TGTGCCACCAGCAGAGTTCCCTCAGGGGCAGGGAACACTGAAGCTTTCTTT. Translation gives CATSRVPSGAGNTEAFF.

This clone was seen only a few times. The V and J genes are TRBV30 and TRBJ1-5; D uncertain. The V gene lost 3 bases and the J gene lost 0 bases, with 6 bases spanning the gap. Germline V gene lookup returns CDR1 GTSNPN and CDR2 SVGIG (reference sequence). The CDR3 runs 13 residues. The CDR3 loop reads CAWSPHSNQPQHF. CDR3 nucleotides: TGTGCCTGGAGCCCCCATAGCAATCAGCCCCAGCATTTT.

This clone has a handful of counts. The chain links TRBV28 to TRBJ1-1, with 10 bases identical to TRBD1. CDR1 is MDHEN and CDR2 is SYDVKM in the germline V gene. The CDR3 totals 14 residues. Trimming removed 6 bases from V and 11 bases from J; junction bases left unmatched: 12. Here the CDR3 DNA reads TGTGCCAGCAGGGCGCCGGGACAGGGGATTAGGGCTTTCTTT. It specifies CASRAPGQGIRAFF.

This clone was detected a few times. The chain has TRBV9 and TRBJ2-7, with D possibly being TRBD1 (6 bases). Trimming took 3 bases from V and 5 from J, leaving 15 bases between them. CDR3 length equals 14 residues. The germline V gene has CDR1 SGDLS and CDR2 YYNGEE. CDR3 DNA sequence: TGTGCCAGCAGCGCTGACCTAGGGGGTAACGAGCAGTACTTC. Amino acid sequence: CASSADLGGNEQYF.

This chain uses TRBV14 with TRBJ2-6; 10 positions match TRBD2. The V gene end was trimmed by 2 bases and the J gene end by 3 bases; junction bases not matched to a gene: 7. Per the germline V gene, CDR1 is SGHDN and CDR2 is FVKESK. The CDR3 has 18 amino acids. CDR3 loop: CASSQLLAGLGGANVLTF. The DNA for the CDR3 is TGTGCCAGCAGCCAACTACTAGCGGGGTTAGGTGGGGCCAACGTCCTGACTTTC.

The J gene is TRBJ1-5, the V gene TRBV2; no reliable D call. In germline, CDR1 is SNHLY, CDR2 FYNNEI. V lost 5 bases and J lost 6, with 8 bases in between. There are 12 residues in the CDR3. CDR3 in DNA: TGTGCCAGCAGTCTGGTCGGTCAGCCCCAGCATTTT. Protein product: CASSLVGQPQHF.

The chain couples TRBV28 to TRBJ2-7, with D possibly being TRBD2 (5 bases). Germline V CDR1 and CDR2: MDHEN, SYDVKM. V lost 6 bases to trimming and J lost 0 bases, with 12 bases between them. The CDR3 contains 14 residues. In DNA form, the CDR3 reads TGTGCCAGCAGCCGCCCCGGGGTCTCCTACGAGCAGTACTTC. It yields the protein CASSRPGVSYEQYF.

The chain joins TRBV11-2 to TRBJ2-5, with D unresolved. Germline values: CDR1 SGHAT, CDR2 FQNNGV. The V end was cut by 5 bases, the J end by 2 bases, with 9 bases between. The CDR3 has 13 amino acids. CDR3 DNA sequence: TGTGCCAGCAGCCCCCGGGTTCAAGAGACCCAGTACTTC. Translation: CASSPRVQETQYF.

The chain uses TRBV5-1 and TRBJ2-5; D ambiguous. CDR3 length equals 16 residues. The V and J ends lost 0 bases and 5 bases respectively, with 17 bases between them. Germline CDR1 reads SGHRS; CDR2 reads YFSETQ. Here the CDR3 reads CASSLGGRRPPETQYF. The CDR3 DNA reads TGCGCCAGCAGCTTGGGTGGGCGTCGTCCCCCGGAGACCCAGTACTTC.

The chain joins TRBV30 to TRBJ2-5, with D tentatively TRBD1 (7 bases). The CDR3 loop spans 16 amino acids. V was clipped by 0 bases and J by 0 bases, with 14 bases between them. Germline V gene sequence: CDR1 GTSNPN, CDR2 SVGIG (reference sequence). The CDR3 DNA reads TGTGCCTGGAGTGTGCTGACAGGGAGGTACCAAGAGACCCAGTACTTC. Encoded protein: CAWSVLTGRYQETQYF.

This clone has ten or more counts. The V call is TRBV4-3, the J call TRBJ2-5; TRBD1 matches 9 bases. V was pared by 4 bases and J by 0 bases, with 12 bases of the junction left unmatched. This CDR3 is built from 18 residues. Germline assignment: CDR1 LGHNA and CDR2 YSLEER. The CDR3 DNA reads TGCGCCAGCAGCCGTAGACTCCCCGGGACAGGGAACCAAGAGACCCAGTACTTC. Translating it yields CASSRRLPGTGNQETQYF.

This clone has just a few counts. The rearrangement joins TRBV29-1 to TRBJ1-2; maybe TRBD1 (5 bases). The V end lost 1 base, the J end lost 5 bases, and 11 bases lay between the germline ends. From germline, CDR1 is SQVTM and CDR2 ANQGSEA. The CDR3 runs 13 residues. CDR3 protein: CSVEVNKGYGYTF. CDR3 sequence (DNA): TGCAGCGTTGAAGTCAATAAGGGGTATGGCTACACCTTC.

The chain combines TRBV7-2 with TRBJ2-5; D gene unclear. Germline assignment: CDR1 SGHTA and CDR2 FQGNSA. V was clipped by 3 bases and J by 4 bases, with 6 bases between them. The CDR3 is made up of 12 amino acids. The CDR3 protein is CASSFRGETQYF. The CDR3 coding sequence is TGTGCCAGCAGCTTTAGAGGAGAGACCCAGTACTTC.

In this sample, this clone turned up many times. The chain joins TRBV11-2 to TRBJ2-3; 8 bases agree with TRBD1. CDR1 SGHAT and CDR2 FQNNGV come from the germline V gene. Trimming cost V 3 bases and J 7 bases; bases outside gene matches: 9. CDR3 length: 15 residues. The CDR3 DNA is TGTGCCAGCAGCTTTAACCCTGGACAGGGTAATACGCAGTATTTT. Translated: CASSFNPGQGNTQYF. The full variable domain, in which reference TRBV11-2 and TRBJ2-3 provide the parts outside the CDR3, is EAGVAQSPRYKIIEKRQSVAFWCNPISGHATLYWYQQILGQGPKLLIQFQNNGVVDDSQLPKDRFSAERLKGVDSTLKIQPAKLEDSAVYLCASSFNPGQGNTQYFGPGTRLTVL.

In this sample, this clone turned up a few times. The rearrangement joins TRBV7-9 to TRBJ2-7; D remains unclear. Looked up from germline, CDR1 is SEHNR and CDR2 is FQNEAQ (reference sequence). V was pared by 3 bases and J by 3 bases, with 15 bases between. The CDR3 has 15 amino acids. CDR3 in amino acids: CASSFVGSNLYEQYF. The CDR3 DNA follows: TGTGCCAGCAGCTTTGTGGGCTCAAATCTCTACGAGCAGTACTTC.

The chain joins TRBV5-1 to TRBJ2-7; 7 bases map to TRBD1. The CDR3 length is 16 residues. The germline V gene encodes CDR1 SGHRS and CDR2 YFSETQ. With 0 bases clipped from V and 3 bases from J, the junction kept 9 bases outside the gene matches. For the CDR3, the DNA is TGCGCCAGCAGCTTGGGAACAGGGGCCGGGGTCTACGAGCAGTACTTC. Encoded protein: CASSLGTGAGVYEQYF.